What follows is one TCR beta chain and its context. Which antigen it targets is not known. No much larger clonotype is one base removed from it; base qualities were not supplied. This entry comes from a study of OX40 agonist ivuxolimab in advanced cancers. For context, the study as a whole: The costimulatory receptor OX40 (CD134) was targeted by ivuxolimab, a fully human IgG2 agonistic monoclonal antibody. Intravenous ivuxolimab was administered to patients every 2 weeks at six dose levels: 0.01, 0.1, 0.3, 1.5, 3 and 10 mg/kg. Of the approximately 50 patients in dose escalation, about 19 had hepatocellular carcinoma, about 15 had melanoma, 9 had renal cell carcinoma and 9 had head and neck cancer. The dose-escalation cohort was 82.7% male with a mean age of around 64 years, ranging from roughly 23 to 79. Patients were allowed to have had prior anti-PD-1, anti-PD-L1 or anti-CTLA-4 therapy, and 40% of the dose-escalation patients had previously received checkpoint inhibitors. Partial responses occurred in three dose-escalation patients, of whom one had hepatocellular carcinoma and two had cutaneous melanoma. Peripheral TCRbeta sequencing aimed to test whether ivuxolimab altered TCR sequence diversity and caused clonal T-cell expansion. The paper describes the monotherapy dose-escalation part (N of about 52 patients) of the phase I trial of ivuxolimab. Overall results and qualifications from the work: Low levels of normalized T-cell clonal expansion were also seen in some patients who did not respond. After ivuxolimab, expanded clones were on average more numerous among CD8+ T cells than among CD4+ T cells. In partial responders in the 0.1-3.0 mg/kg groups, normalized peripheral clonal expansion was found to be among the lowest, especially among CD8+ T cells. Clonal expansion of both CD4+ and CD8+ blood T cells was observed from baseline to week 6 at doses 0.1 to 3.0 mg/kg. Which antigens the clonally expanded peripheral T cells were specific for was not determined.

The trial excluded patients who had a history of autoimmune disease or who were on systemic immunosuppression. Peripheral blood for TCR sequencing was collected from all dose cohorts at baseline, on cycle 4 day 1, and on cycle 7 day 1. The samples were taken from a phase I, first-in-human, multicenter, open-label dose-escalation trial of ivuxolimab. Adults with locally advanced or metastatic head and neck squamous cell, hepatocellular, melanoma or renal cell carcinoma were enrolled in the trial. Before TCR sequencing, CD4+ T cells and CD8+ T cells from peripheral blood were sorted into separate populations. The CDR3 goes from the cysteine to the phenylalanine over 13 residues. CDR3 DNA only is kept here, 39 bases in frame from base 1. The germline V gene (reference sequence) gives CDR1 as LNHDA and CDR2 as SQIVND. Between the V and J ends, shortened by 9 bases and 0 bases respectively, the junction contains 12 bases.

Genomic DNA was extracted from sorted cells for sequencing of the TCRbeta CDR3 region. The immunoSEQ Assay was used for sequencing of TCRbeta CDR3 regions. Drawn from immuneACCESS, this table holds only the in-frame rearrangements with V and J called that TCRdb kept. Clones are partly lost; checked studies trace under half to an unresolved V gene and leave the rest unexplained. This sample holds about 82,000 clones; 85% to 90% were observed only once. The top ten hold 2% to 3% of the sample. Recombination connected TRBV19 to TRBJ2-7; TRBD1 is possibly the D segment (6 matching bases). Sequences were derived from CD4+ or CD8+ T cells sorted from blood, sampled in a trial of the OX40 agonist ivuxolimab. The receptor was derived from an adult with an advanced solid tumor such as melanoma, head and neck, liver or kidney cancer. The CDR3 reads CASPGHTSYEQYF. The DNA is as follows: TGTGCCAGCCCGGGACACACCTCCTACGAGCAGTACTTC.